This record covers a single T cell receptor beta chain. Germline V gives CDR1 LGHDT, CDR2 YNNKEL (reference sequence). The CDR3 covers 16 residues. Trimming at V came to 6 bases and at J to 2 bases, leaving 8 bases not matched to a gene. The sample comes from a study of blood T cell repertoires in COVID-19. Study details: COVID-19 samples from acute and convalescent phases originated in the United States, Italy and Spain.

Clones were sequenced by immunoSEQ multiplex PCR, and TCRdb holds only the in-frame ones, with some missing. The sample includes about 260,000 clones, roughly 80% of them seen just once. The chain employs TRBV3-1 (or the pseudogene TRBV3-2) and TRBJ1-3; TRBD1 agrees at 9 bases. The sequenced sample consisted of peripheral blood. This clonotype was sampled from a man between 60 and 70 years old who had recovered from COVID-19. CDR3 in DNA: TGTGCCAGCAGTCTACGGGGGACAGGGCCTGGAAACACCATATATTTT. It yields the protein CASSLRGTGPGNTIYF.